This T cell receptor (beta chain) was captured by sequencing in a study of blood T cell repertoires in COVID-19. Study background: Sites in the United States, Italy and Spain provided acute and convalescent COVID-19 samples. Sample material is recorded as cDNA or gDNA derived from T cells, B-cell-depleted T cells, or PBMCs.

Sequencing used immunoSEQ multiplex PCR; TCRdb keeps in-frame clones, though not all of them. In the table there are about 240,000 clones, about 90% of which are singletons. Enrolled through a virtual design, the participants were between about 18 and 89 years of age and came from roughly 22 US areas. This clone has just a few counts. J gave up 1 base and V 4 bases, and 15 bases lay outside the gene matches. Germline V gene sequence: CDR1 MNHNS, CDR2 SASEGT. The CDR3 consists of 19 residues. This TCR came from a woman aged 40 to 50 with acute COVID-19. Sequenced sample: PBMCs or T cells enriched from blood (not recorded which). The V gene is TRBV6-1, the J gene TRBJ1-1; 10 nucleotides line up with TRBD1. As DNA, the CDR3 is TGTGCCAGCAGTGGGGGTCTGGGCTGGGACAGGGGTTCGAACACTGAAGCTTTCTTT. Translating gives CASSGGLGWDRGSNTEAFF.